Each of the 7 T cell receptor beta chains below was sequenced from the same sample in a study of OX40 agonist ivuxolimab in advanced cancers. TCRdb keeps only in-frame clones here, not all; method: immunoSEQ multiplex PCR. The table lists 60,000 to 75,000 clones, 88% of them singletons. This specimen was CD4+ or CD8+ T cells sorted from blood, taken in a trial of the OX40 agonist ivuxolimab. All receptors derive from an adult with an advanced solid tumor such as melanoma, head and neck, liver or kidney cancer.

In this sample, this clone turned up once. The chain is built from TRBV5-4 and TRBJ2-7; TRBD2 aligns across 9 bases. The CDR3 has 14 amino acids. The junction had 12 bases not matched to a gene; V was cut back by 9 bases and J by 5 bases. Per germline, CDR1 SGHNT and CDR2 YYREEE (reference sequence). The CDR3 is CATQMAGGLDEQYF. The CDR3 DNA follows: TGTGCCACGCAGATGGCGGGGGGGCTAGACGAGCAGTACTTC.

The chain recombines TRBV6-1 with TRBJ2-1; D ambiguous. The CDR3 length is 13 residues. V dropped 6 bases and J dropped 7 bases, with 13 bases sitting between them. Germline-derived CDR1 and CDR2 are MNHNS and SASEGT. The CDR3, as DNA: TGTGCCAGCAGGACCCTAAAAGGGAATGAGCAGTTCTTC. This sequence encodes CASRTLKGNEQFF.

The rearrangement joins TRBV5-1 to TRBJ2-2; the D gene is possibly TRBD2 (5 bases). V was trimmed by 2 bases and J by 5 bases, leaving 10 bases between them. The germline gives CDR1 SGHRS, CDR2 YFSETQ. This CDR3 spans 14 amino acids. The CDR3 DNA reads TGCGCCAGCAGCTTTGAGGGATGGACCGGGGAGCTGTTTTTT. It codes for CASSFEGWTGELFF.

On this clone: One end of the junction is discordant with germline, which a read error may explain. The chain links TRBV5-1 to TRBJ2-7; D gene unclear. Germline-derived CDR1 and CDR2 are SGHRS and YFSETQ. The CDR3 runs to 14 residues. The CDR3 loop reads CASSLDGLMTGPRF. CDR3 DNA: TGCGCCAGCAGCTTGGATGGCCTAATGACGGGTCCCCGATTC.

The CDR3 DNA reads as TGTGCCAGCAGTCCCCGGGACAGGGAGGGATACGAGCAGTACTTC. This gives the protein CASSPRDREGYEQYF. This chain joins TRBV6-5 and TRBJ2-7; 9 bases match TRBD1. The CDR3 sequence is 15 residues long. With 5 bases clipped from V and 4 bases from J, the junction kept 9 bases outside the gene matches. Germline V gives CDR1 MNHEY, CDR2 SVGAGI.

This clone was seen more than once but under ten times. DNA of the CDR3: TGTGCCAGCAGCGAAGTGGCTGACTATGGCTACACCTTC. It encodes CASSEVADYGYTF. The chain has TRBV6-5 and TRBJ1-2; D not resolved. The CDR3 extends over 13 amino acids. V was trimmed by 6 bases and J by 3 bases, leaving 11 bases between them. Germline lookup yields CDR1 MNHEY and CDR2 SVGAGI.

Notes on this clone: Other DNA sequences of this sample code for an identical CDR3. CDR3 nucleotide sequence: TGTGCCAGCAGTTACGCCGGGACCAGCGGGAGTACAGATACGCAGTATTTT. Its translation: CASSYAGTSGSTDTQYF. The chain is built from TRBV7-2 and TRBJ2-3; the match to TRBD2 covers 8 bases. The V segment lost 6 bases and the J segment 3 bases; nucleotides outside the gene matches: 14. Germline lookup yields CDR1 SGHTA and CDR2 FQGNSA. There are 17 residues in the CDR3.